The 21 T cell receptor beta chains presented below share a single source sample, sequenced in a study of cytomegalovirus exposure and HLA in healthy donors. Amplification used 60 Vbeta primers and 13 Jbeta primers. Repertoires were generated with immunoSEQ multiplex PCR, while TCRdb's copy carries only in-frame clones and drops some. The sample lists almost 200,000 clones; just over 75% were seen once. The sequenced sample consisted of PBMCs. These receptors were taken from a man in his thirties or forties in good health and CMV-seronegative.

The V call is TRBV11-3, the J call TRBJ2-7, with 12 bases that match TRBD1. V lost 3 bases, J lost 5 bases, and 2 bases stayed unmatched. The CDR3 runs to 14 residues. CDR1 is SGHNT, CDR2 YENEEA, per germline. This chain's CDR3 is CASSLGQGADEQYF. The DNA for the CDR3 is TGTGCCAGCAGCTTGGGACAGGGGGCGGACGAGCAGTACTTC.

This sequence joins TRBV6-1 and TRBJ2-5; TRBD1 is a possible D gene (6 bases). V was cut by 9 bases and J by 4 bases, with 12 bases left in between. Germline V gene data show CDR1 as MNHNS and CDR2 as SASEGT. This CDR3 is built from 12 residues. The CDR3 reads CASLTGIETQYF. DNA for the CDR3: TGTGCCAGTTTGACAGGAATAGAGACCCAGTACTTC.

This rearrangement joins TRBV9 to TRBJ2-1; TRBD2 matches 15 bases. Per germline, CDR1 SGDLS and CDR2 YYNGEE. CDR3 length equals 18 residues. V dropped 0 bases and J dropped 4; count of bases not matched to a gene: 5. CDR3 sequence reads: CASSVARTSGRGYNEQFF. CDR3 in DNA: TGTGCCAGCAGCGTAGCTAGGACTAGCGGGAGGGGGTACAATGAGCAGTTCTTC.

The CDR3, as DNA: TGTGCCAGCAGTTCGCGGACATCTGCACGCAATCAGCCCCAGCATTTT. As protein: CASSSRTSARNQPQHF. This rearrangement joins TRBV6-5 to TRBJ1-5; weak D call: TRBD1 (5 bases). Looked up from germline, CDR1 is MNHEY and CDR2 is SVGAGI. V was clipped by 4 bases and J by 2 bases, with 15 bases between them. This CDR3 region has 16 residues.

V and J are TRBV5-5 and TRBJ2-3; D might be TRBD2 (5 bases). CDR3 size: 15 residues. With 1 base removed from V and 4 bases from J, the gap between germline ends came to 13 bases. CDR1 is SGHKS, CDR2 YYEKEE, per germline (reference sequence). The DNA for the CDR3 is TGTGCCAGCAGCTTGAGGCAACTTAGCGCAGATACGCAGTATTTT. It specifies CASSLRQLSADTQYF.

The DNA of the CDR3 is TGCGCCAGCAGCCTCGGTGGTGAAAAACTGTTTTTT. Amino acid sequence: CASSLGGEKLFF. The J gene is TRBJ1-4, the V gene TRBV5-1; D gene ambiguous. Germline loops: CDR1 SGHRS, CDR2 YFSETQ. The length of the CDR3 is 12 residues. Deletions cut 4 bases from V and 7 bases from J, with 8 bases between.

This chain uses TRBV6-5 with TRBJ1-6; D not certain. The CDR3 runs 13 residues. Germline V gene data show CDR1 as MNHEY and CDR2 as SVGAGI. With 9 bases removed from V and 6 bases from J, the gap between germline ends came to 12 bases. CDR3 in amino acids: CASAGRSNSPLHF. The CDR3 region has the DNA TGTGCCAGTGCGGGCAGGAGTAATTCACCCCTCCACTTT.

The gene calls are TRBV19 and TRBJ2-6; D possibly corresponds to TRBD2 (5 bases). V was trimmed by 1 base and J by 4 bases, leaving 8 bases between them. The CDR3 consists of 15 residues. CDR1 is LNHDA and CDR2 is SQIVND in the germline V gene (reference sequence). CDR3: CASSIAGSGANVLTF. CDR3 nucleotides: TGTGCCAGTAGTATAGCGGGGAGCGGGGCCAACGTCCTGACTTTC.

CDR3 loop: CSASRAYEQYF. Here the CDR3 DNA reads TGCAGCGCTAGCCGGGCCTACGAGCAGTACTTC. The rearrangement uses TRBV29-1 and TRBJ2-7; D is perhaps TRBD2 (5 bases). The germline V gene has CDR1 SQVTM and CDR2 ANQGSEA. V shed 7 bases and J shed 2 bases, with 9 bases lying between them. There are 11 residues in the CDR3.

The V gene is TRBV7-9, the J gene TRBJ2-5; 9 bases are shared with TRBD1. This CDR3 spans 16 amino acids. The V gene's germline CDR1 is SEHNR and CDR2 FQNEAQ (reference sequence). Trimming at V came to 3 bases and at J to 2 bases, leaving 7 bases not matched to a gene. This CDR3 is CASSLLGQGGQETQYF. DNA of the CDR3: TGTGCCAGCAGCTTGTTGGGACAGGGCGGTCAAGAGACCCAGTACTTC.

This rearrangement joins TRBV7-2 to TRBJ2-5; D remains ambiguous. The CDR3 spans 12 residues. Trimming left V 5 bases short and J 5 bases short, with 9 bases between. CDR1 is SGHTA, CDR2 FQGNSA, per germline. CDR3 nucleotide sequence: TGTGCCAGCAGCCTAGAACTGGAGACCCAGTACTTC. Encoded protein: CASSLELETQYF.

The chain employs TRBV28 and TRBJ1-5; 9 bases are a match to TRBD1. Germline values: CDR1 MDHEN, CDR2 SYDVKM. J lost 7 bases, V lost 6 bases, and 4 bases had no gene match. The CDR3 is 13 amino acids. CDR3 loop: CASRGQGVQPQHF. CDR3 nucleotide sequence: TGTGCCAGCAGGGGACAGGGAGTACAGCCCCAGCATTTT.

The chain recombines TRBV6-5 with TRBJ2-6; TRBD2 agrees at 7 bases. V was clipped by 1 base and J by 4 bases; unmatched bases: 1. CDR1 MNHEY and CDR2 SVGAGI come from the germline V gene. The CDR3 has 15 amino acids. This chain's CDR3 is CASSYWGGGANVLTF. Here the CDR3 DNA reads TGTGCCAGCAGTTACTGGGGAGGGGGGGCCAACGTCCTGACTTTC.

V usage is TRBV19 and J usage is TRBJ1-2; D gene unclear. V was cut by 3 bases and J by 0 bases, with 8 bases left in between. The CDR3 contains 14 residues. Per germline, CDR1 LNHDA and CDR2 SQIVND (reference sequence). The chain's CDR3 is CASSISASNYGYTF. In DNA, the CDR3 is TGTGCCAGTAGTATTAGTGCCTCTAACTATGGCTACACCTTC. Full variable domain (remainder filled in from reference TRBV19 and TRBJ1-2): DGGITQSPKYLFRKEGQNVTLSCEQNLNHDAMYWYRQDPGQGLRLIYYSQIVNDFQKGDIAEGYSVSREKKESFPLTVTSAQKNPTAFYLCASSISASNYGYTFGSGTRLTVV.

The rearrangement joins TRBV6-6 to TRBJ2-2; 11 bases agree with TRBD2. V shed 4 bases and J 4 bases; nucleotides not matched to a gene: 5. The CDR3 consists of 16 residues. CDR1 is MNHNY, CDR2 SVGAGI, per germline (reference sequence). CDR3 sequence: CASSLAGGPGTGELFF. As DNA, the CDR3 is TGTGCCAGCAGTTTAGCGGGAGGGCCCGGCACCGGGGAGCTGTTTTTT.

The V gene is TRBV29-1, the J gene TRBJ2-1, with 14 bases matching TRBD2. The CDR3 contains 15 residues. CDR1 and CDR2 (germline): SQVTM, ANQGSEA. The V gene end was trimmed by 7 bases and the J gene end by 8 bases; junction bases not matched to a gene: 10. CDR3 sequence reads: CSAGTSGSHGDEQFF. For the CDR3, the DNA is TGCAGCGCCGGGACTAGCGGGAGCCACGGGGATGAGCAGTTCTTC.

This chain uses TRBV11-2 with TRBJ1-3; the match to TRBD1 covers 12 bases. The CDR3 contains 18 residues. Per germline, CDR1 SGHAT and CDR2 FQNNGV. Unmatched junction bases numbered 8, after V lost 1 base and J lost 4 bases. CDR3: CASSLVGTGGAAGNTIYF. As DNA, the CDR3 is TGTGCCAGCAGCTTAGTAGGGACAGGGGGCGCGGCGGGAAACACCATATATTTT. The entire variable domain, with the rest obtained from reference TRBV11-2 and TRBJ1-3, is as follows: EAGVAQSPRYKIIEKRQSVAFWCNPISGHATLYWYQQILGQGPKLLIQFQNNGVVDDSQLPKDRFSAERLKGVDSTLKIQPAKLEDSAVYLCASSLVGTGGAAGNTIYFGEGSWLTVV.

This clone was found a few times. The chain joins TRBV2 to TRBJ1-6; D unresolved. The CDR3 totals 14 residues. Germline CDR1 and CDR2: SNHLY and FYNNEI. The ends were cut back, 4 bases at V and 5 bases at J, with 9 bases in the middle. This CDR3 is CASSGQVDNSPLHF. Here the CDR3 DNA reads TGTGCCAGCAGTGGTCAGGTCGATAATTCACCCCTCCACTTT.

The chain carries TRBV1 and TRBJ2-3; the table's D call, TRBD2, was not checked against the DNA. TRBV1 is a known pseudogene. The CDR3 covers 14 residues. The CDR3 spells CTSSPLTSFDTQYF. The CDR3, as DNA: TGCACCAGCAGCCCCCTGACTAGTTTTGATACGCAGTATTTT.

CDR3 protein: CASSLGGGRKSSYNEQFF. For the CDR3, the DNA is TGTGCCAGCAGCTTAGGGGGCGGCAGGAAGAGCTCCTACAATGAGCAGTTCTTC. The chain is built from TRBV7-9 and TRBJ2-1; tentative D call: TRBD1 (5 bases). The length of the CDR3 is 18 residues. Germline V gives CDR1 SEHNR, CDR2 FQNEAQ (reference sequence). V lost 1 base and J 0 bases, leaving 16 bases between the germline ends.

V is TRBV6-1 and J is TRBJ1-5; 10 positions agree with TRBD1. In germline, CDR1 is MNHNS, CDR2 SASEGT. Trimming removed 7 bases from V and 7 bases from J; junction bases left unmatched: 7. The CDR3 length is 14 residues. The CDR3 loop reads CASIRDRGFQPQHF. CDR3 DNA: TGTGCCAGCATTAGGGACAGGGGTTTCCAGCCCCAGCATTTT.